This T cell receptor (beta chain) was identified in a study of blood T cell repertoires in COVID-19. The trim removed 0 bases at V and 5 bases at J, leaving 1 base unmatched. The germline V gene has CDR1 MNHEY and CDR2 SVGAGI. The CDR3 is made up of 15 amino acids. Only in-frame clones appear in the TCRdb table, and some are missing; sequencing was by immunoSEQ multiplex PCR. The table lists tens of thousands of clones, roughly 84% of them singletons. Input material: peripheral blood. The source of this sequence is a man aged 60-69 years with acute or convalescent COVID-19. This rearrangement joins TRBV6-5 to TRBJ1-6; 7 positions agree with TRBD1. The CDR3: CASSYSGTDNSPLHF. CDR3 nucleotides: TGTGCCAGCAGTTACTCCGGGACAGATAATTCACCCCTCCACTTT.